The 20 T cell receptor beta chains reported below all come from one sample, sequenced in a study of T cell responses to AZD1222 COVID-19 vaccine. Libraries were prepared by immunoSEQ multiplex PCR; TCRdb keeps only in-frame clonotypes and omits some of them. Counted here are approximately 130,000 clones, approximately 91% occurring once; the ten biggest clones make up roughly 1.7%. The material sequenced was peripheral blood, taken on day 0 of AZD1222 vaccination. These TCRs come from an adult in good health.

This chain links TRBV18 with TRBJ2-7, with D unresolved. Germline-derived CDR1 and CDR2 are KGHSH and LQKENI. V lost 2 bases, J lost 4 bases, and 12 bases lay in between. The CDR3 extends over 14 amino acids. The CDR3: CASSPEVDLYEQYF. In DNA, the CDR3 is TGTGCCAGCTCACCAGAAGTGGATCTGTACGAGCAGTACTTC. Filled out from reference TRBV18 and TRBJ2-7, the complete variable domain reads NAGVMQNPRHLVRRRGQEARLRCSPMKGHSHVYWYRQLPEEGLKFMVYLQKENIIDESGMPKERFSAEFPKEGPSILRIQQVVRGDSAAYFCASSPEVDLYEQYFGPGTRLTVT.

V is TRBV15 and J is TRBJ2-3; 11 bases fit TRBD2. The CDR3 length is 15 residues. Germline CDR1 is LNHNV and CDR2 is YYDKDF (reference sequence). J was trimmed by 4 bases and V by 3 bases; bases with no gene match: 3. Here the CDR3 DNA reads TGTGCCACCAGCAGCTTAGCGGGGGGGCCAGATACGCAGTATTTT. Its translation: CATSSLAGGPDTQYF.

The V call is TRBV7-2, the J call TRBJ2-2; D not certain. Germline loops: CDR1 SGHTA, CDR2 FQGNSA. This CDR3 has 16 residues. The V end lost 4 bases, the J end lost 0 bases, and 12 bases lay between the germline ends. CDR3 residues: CASSYYLPPNTGELFF. Written as DNA, the CDR3 is TGTGCCAGCAGCTACTATTTGCCCCCGAACACCGGGGAGCTGTTTTTT. The variable domain in full, completed from reference TRBV7-2 and TRBJ2-2, reads GAGVSQSPSNKVTEKGKDVELRCDPISGHTALYWYRQSLGQGLEFLIYFQGNSAPDKSGLPSDRFSAERTGGSVSTLTIQRTQQEDSAVYLCASSYYLPPNTGELFFGEGSRLTVL.

Points on this clone: Germline and junction disagree at one end, which may indicate a read error. The chain joins TRBV4-3 to TRBJ2-3, with 9 bases that match TRBD2. The CDR3 has 16 amino acids. Germline V lookup: CDR1 LGHNA, CDR2 YSLEER. The CDR3 region has the DNA TGCGCCAGCGGCCAAGAAAGCGGGGGGCCGGGAGATACGCAGTATTTT. Its translation: CASGQESGGPGDTQYF.

The count of this clone is one. The gene calls are TRBV4-2 and TRBJ1-3, with a possible D match to TRBD1 (6 bases). CDR1 LGHNA and CDR2 YNFKEQ come from the germline V gene. V was cut by 0 bases and J by 2 bases, with 11 bases left in between. The CDR3 contains 16 residues. CDR3 residues: CASSQDGGGTGNTIYF. The CDR3 DNA follows: TGTGCCAGCAGCCAAGATGGAGGGGGGACTGGAAACACCATATATTTT.

V and J are TRBV12-3 or TRBV12-4 and TRBJ2-5; 10 bases match TRBD1. V shed 7 bases and J 5 bases; nucleotides not matched to a gene: 4. The CDR3 has 13 amino acids. The CDR3 here is CASTRDRGETQYF. For the CDR3, the DNA is TGTGCCAGCACCCGGGACAGGGGTGAGACCCAGTACTTC.

This clone showed up many times. The rearrangement uses TRBV4-3 and TRBJ2-3; either TRBD1 or TRBD2 may fit D (5 bases each). Germline-derived CDR1 and CDR2 are LGHNA and YSLEER. The CDR3 sequence is 15 residues long. Trimming cost V 0 bases and J 6 bases, with 13 bases left between them. CDR3 residues: CASSQDTDGADTQYF. In DNA form, the CDR3 reads TGCGCCAGCAGCCAAGATACGGACGGGGCGGATACGCAGTATTTT.

The V gene is TRBV5-1, the J gene TRBJ1-3; D call uncertain. This CDR3 is 15 amino acids long. Per germline, CDR1 SGHRS and CDR2 YFSETQ. Trimming cost V 1 base and J 4 bases, with 12 bases left between them. CDR3 in DNA: TGCGCCAGCAGCTTGCACTCTCCGCAGGGAAACACCATATATTTT. Its protein product is CASSLHSPQGNTIYF.

V is TRBV4-3 and J is TRBJ2-1, with D possibly being TRBD2 (5 bases). The ends were cut back, 0 bases at V and 0 bases at J, with 9 bases in the middle. Germline V gene lookup returns CDR1 LGHNA and CDR2 YSLEER. CDR3 length: 16 amino acids. This CDR3 is CASSQESGGSYNEQFF. For the CDR3, the DNA is TGCGCCAGCAGCCAAGAGTCCGGAGGCTCCTACAATGAGCAGTTCTTC.

This sequence joins TRBV4-1 and TRBJ1-3; a possible D gene is TRBD1 (6 bases). The length of the CDR3 is 18 residues. CDR1 and CDR2 from the germline V gene are MGHRA and YSYEKL. V lost 4 bases, J lost 0 bases, and 19 bases lay in between. CDR3 sequence (DNA): TGCGCCAGCAGCCCGCTACCTGGGGGAGGGGGCTCTGGAAACACCATATATTTT. It is translated as CASSPLPGGGGSGNTIYF.

The chain joins TRBV2 to TRBJ1-4; D unclear. Germline lookup yields CDR1 SNHLY and CDR2 FYNNEI. The CDR3 length is 14 residues. Trimming stripped 8 bases from V and 1 base from J, with 11 bases between. CDR3 residues: CASRRSGTNEKLFF. DNA of the CDR3: TGTGCCAGCCGAAGATCAGGAACTAATGAAAAACTGTTTTTT.

Note on this clone: Other DNA sequences in this specimen translate into the identical CDR3. The rearrangement uses TRBV6-5 and TRBJ1-1; TRBD1 agrees at 9 bases. Germline CDR1 is MNHEY and CDR2 is SVGAGI. The CDR3 is 12 amino acids. V shed 2 bases and J 8 bases; nucleotides not matched to a gene: 0. CDR3 sequence: CASSYGQGEAFF. The CDR3 bases are TGTGCCAGCAGTTACGGACAGGGGGAAGCTTTCTTT.

The CDR3 sequence is CASSPGQGHGYTF. CDR3 DNA: TGTGCCAGCAGTCCGGGACAGGGGCATGGCTACACCTTC. The chain links TRBV12-3 or TRBV12-4 to TRBJ1-2; 10 bases agree with TRBD1. This CDR3 is 13 amino acids long. The V gene end was trimmed by 5 bases and the J gene end by 6 bases; junction bases not matched to a gene: 3.

The chain has TRBV24-1 and TRBJ2-1; TRBD2 agrees at 11 bases. The CDR3 contains 16 residues. CDR1 is KGHDR and CDR2 is SFDVKD in the germline V gene. Losses at the gene ends were 4 bases for V and 4 bases for J; bases not matched to a gene: 5. The CDR3 sequence: CATSEGLAGGYNEQFF. The CDR3 DNA is TGTGCCACCAGTGAAGGATTAGCGGGGGGGTACAATGAGCAGTTCTTC.

For the CDR3, the DNA is TGTGCCAGCAGTAACCGGCGGGACAGGGGGCGACTAAATGAAAAACTGTTTTTT. As protein: CASSNRRDRGRLNEKLFF. The V and J genes are TRBV21-1 and TRBJ1-4; the D call TRBD1 from the table was never checked on the DNA. TRBV21-1 is marked as a pseudogene. CDR3 size: 18 residues.

The chain combines TRBV29-1 with TRBJ1-4; the D is unclear. The germline V gene encodes CDR1 SQVTM and CDR2 ANQGSEA. Trimming took off 4 bases at V and 0 bases at J, with 3 bases between the two ends. CDR3 size: 12 residues. CDR3 amino acids: CSVGPTNEKLFF. The CDR3 DNA follows: TGCAGCGTTGGACCAACTAATGAAAAACTGTTTTTT.

The chain uses TRBV7-6 and TRBJ2-3, with 9 positions matching TRBD2. V lost 1 base, J lost 1 base, and 3 bases stayed unmatched. CDR3 length: 16 amino acids. Per germline, CDR1 SGHVS and CDR2 FNYEAQ. The CDR3 sequence: CASSLGASGGTDTQYF. The CDR3 DNA is TGTGCCAGCAGCTTAGGGGCTAGCGGGGGCACAGATACGCAGTATTTT. The full variable domain, with the rest looked up from reference TRBV7-6 and TRBJ2-3, is GAGVSQSPRYKVTKRGQDVALRCDPISGHVSLYWYRQALGQGPEFLTYFNYEAQQDKSGLPNDRFSAERPEGSISTLTIQRTEQRDSAMYRCASSLGASGGTDTQYFGPGTRLTVL.

The V call is TRBV9, the J call TRBJ2-5; D unresolved. Germline V gene data show CDR1 as SGDLS and CDR2 as YYNGEE. Trimming shortened V by 0 bases and J by 1 base, and 10 bases separated the two germline ends. This CDR3 contains 15 residues. DNA for the CDR3: TGTGCCAGCAGCGTAGCGGGCCGCAGCCAAGAGACCCAGTACTTC. Encoded protein: CASSVAGRSQETQYF.

The CDR3 DNA is TGTGCCAGCAGGTTTAGCGGGAGAGGGTACAATGAGCAGTTCTTC. Translating gives CASRFSGRGYNEQFF. This chain uses TRBV6-1 with TRBJ2-1; 9 positions match TRBD2. V lost 6 bases, J lost 4 bases, and 7 bases stayed unmatched. Germline loops: CDR1 MNHNS, CDR2 SASEGT. This CDR3 region has 15 residues.

The chain joins TRBV7-2 to TRBJ2-4; TRBD2 matches at 10 bases. The CDR3 sequence is 17 residues long. J gave up 1 base and V 2 bases, and 5 bases lay outside the gene matches. CDR1 is SGHTA, CDR2 FQGNSA, per germline. The CDR3 is CASSLSAGGMAKNIQYF. CDR3 DNA: TGTGCCAGCAGCTTATCAGCGGGGGGGATGGCCAAAAACATTCAGTACTTC.